This TCR beta chain originates from a study of identical twins. Germline lookup yields CDR1 SEHNR and CDR2 FQNEAQ (reference sequence). V gave up 5 bases and J gave up 0 bases, with 11 bases separating them. The CDR3 is 15 residues long. TCRdb itself ran the 5' RACE reads through MiXCR, one entry per CDR3 protein. The data contain 1.5 million to 2 million distinct CDR3 sequences, around 33% of them seen just once; the ten biggest clones take up over 0.25%. This clonotype has more than one count but fewer than ten. Sequenced material: cord blood. This receptor was taken from a newborn girl in good health. This chain connects TRBV7-9 to TRBJ2-1, with TRBD1 as a possible D gene (5 bases). The CDR3 DNA reads as TGTGCCAGCAGCCCTACAGGAATCTCCTACAATGAGCAGTTCTTC. Protein product: CASSPTGISYNEQFF.